These 32 T cell receptor beta chains were sequenced from one sample in a study of a mutant IDH1 vaccine in newly diagnosed glioma (dated by TCRdb to about 2021). The intended sense of this specimen's time point label: week 47, end of study. Each vaccine dose, consisting of 300 ug of a 20-mer mutant IDH1 peptide in Montanide, was administered subcutaneously with topical imiquimod. The library was obtained by the immunoSEQ multiplex PCR assay. TCRdb obtained this table from immuneACCESS and retained in-frame rearrangements with V and J assigned. These tables miss some clones; where compared with another copy, unresolved V genes account for less than half of the shortfall, and the remainder is unexplained. The sample table contains tens of thousands of clones; only one count was recorded for 76% of them. The biggest ten clones account for 4.9% of the sample. For these TCRs, the target antigens are not known.

This specimen was PBMCs, taken from a glioma patient whose treatment included an IDH1 peptide vaccine. The receptors were sampled from a woman aged 40 to 50 with glioma. Some clones in this sample may be carry-over from other donors' samples.

The V gene is TRBV5-4, the J gene TRBJ1-3; possible D gene TRBD1, 6 bases. CDR1 and CDR2 from the germline V gene are SGHNT and YYREEE (reference sequence). CDR3 size: 17 residues. The V and J ends lost 2 bases and 0 bases respectively, with 15 bases between them. CDR3 region: CASSFARGANSGNTIYF. CDR3 DNA: TGTGCCAGCAGCTTCGCACGGGGGGCCAACTCTGGAAACACCATATATTTT.

The gene calls are TRBV6-5 and TRBJ1-4; TRBD1 might be the D (6 bases). The V and J ends lost 6 bases and 7 bases respectively, with 15 bases between them. Germline-derived CDR1 and CDR2 are MNHEY and SVGAGI. The CDR3 loop spans 14 amino acids. The CDR3 DNA reads TGTGCCAGCAGATACACAGGGAGGGGTGAAAAACTGTTTTTT. Its protein is CASRYTGRGEKLFF.

This CDR3 reads CAGGQNTGELFF. CDR3 nucleotide sequence: TGTGCCGGGGGACAGAACACCGGGGAGCTGTTTTTT. The genes are TRBV6-1 and TRBJ2-2; D possibly corresponds to TRBD1 (6 bases). Trimming stripped 11 bases from V and 1 base from J, with 8 bases between. The V gene's germline CDR1 is MNHNS and CDR2 SASEGT. The CDR3 has 12 amino acids.

In its sample, this clone was seen a few times. The chain links TRBV30 to TRBJ1-4, with a weak D call TRBD1 (5 bases). The CDR3 runs 13 residues. Germline V gene data show CDR1 as GTSNPN and CDR2 as SVGIG (reference sequence). The V gene lost 5 bases and the J gene lost 6 bases, with 13 bases spanning the gap. CDR3 DNA sequence: TGTGCCTGGTGGACGGGGCCCTATGAAAAACTGTTTTTT. The encoded protein is CAWWTGPYEKLFF.

The chain is built from TRBV19 and TRBJ2-7; tentative D call: TRBD1 (5 bases). V lost 6 bases and J lost 5, with 20 bases in between. The CDR3 sequence is 15 residues long. Germline CDR1 LNHDA, CDR2 SQIVND (reference sequence). The CDR3 DNA reads as TGTGCCAGTAGACTGGGGCTCCACATAAAACACGAGCAGTACTTC. Its protein is CASRLGLHIKHEQYF.

This chain connects TRBV5-1 to TRBJ1-2, with D perhaps TRBD1 (6 bases). CDR3 length: 12 residues. Trimming removed 3 bases at V and 4 bases at J, with 7 bases between. Germline V gene data show CDR1 as SGHRS and CDR2 as YFSETQ. In nucleotides, the CDR3 is TGCGCCAGCAGCTCGGACAGCTATGGCTACACCTTC. Protein: CASSSDSYGYTF.

The chain links TRBV29-1 to TRBJ2-1; 14 bases align to TRBD2. Germline values: CDR1 SQVTM, CDR2 ANQGSEA. Unmatched junction bases numbered 6, after V lost 4 bases and J lost 10 bases. This CDR3 spans 14 amino acids. The CDR3 region has the DNA TGCAGCGTTGGACTAGCGGGGGGGCTTGGGGAGCAGTTCTTC. It specifies CSVGLAGGLGEQFF.

V and J are TRBV19 and TRBJ2-3, with 7 nucleotides matching TRBD2. V gave up 3 bases and J gave up 1 base; unmatched junction bases: 7. The CDR3 extends over 16 amino acids. CDR1 is LNHDA, CDR2 SQIVND, per germline (reference sequence). CDR3 nucleotides: TGTGCCAGTAGTATTCCGGGCCTAGCGGGCACAGATACGCAGTATTTT. It codes for CASSIPGLAGTDTQYF. The entire variable domain, with the rest obtained from reference TRBV19 and TRBJ2-3, is as follows: DGGITQSPKYLFRKEGQNVTLSCEQNLNHDAMYWYRQDPGQGLRLIYYSQIVNDFQKGDIAEGYSVSREKKESFPLTVTSAQKNPTAFYLCASSIPGLAGTDTQYFGPGTRLTVL.

The chain combines TRBV30 with TRBJ1-6, with a tentative D call TRBD1 (5 bases). The CDR3 spans 15 residues. V was trimmed by 3 bases and J by 6 bases, leaving 15 bases between them. CDR1 is GTSNPN and CDR2 is SVGIG in the germline V gene (reference sequence). The CDR3 sequence: CAWSRSRAGNSPLHF. As DNA, the CDR3 is TGTGCCTGGAGCCGCTCCAGGGCGGGTAATTCACCCCTCCACTTT.

The chain combines TRBV29-1 with TRBJ2-7, with 9 bases that match TRBD1. The junction had 6 bases not matched to a gene; V was cut back by 7 bases and J by 5 bases. The CDR3 runs 12 residues. Germline lookup yields CDR1 SQVTM and CDR2 ANQGSEA. This chain's CDR3 is CSGGQGSNEQYF. Written as DNA, the CDR3 is TGCAGCGGCGGACAGGGGTCCAACGAGCAGTACTTC.

The chain carries TRBV5-4 and TRBJ2-1; maybe TRBD2 (7 bases). The V end was cut by 4 bases, the J end by 7 bases, with 18 bases between. The CDR3 loop spans 15 amino acids. Looked up from germline, CDR1 is SGHNT and CDR2 is YYREEE (reference sequence). The DNA of the CDR3 is TGTGCCAGCAGCCCCTGGGGGGGGCTTTGGAATGAGCAGTTCTTC. It translates to CASSPWGGLWNEQFF.

This chain joins TRBV7-2 and TRBJ2-7; no clear D gene. V lost 2 bases and J lost 0, with 5 bases in between. The CDR3 extends over 13 amino acids. Germline CDR1 SGHTA, CDR2 FQGNSA. CDR3 sequence (DNA): TGTGCCAGCAGCTTACAGACCTCCTACGAGCAGTACTTC. Its translation is CASSLQTSYEQYF.

This clone showed up just a few times. V is TRBV2 and J is TRBJ2-1; D is unclear. This CDR3 spans 15 amino acids. Trimming removed 7 bases at V and 1 base at J, with 14 bases between. Germline CDR1 reads SNHLY; CDR2 reads FYNNEI. Written as DNA, the CDR3 is TGTGCCAGCACCGGGCCCCCGAGGTCCTACAATGAGCAGTTCTTC. This sequence encodes CASTGPPRSYNEQFF.

The rearrangement links TRBV4-3 to TRBJ1-1, with TRBD1 as a possible D gene (5 bases). The ends were cut back, 0 bases at V and 3 bases at J, with 8 bases in the middle. Germline loops: CDR1 LGHNA, CDR2 YSLEER. This CDR3 region has 14 residues. The CDR3 DNA reads TGCGCCAGCAGCCAAGATACGGGGCACACTGAAGCTTTCTTT. This encodes CASSQDTGHTEAFF.

This chain connects TRBV19 to TRBJ2-1; a possible D gene is TRBD2 (6 bases). The CDR3 length is 13 residues. Germline V gene sequence: CDR1 LNHDA, CDR2 SQIVND (reference sequence). Trimming shortened V by 5 bases and J by 10 bases, and 15 bases separated the two germline ends. In nucleotides, the CDR3 is TGTGCCAGTAGTCGGGGAGGAGCCGACGAGCAGTTCTTC. As protein: CASSRGGADEQFF.

This chain's CDR3 is CASSVMVGELFF. The CDR3 DNA reads as TGTGCCAGCAGTGTCATGGTCGGGGAGCTGTTTTTT. V and J are TRBV2 and TRBJ2-2; no reliable D call. Looked up from germline, CDR1 is SNHLY and CDR2 is FYNNEI. The CDR3 is 12 residues long. V gave up 4 bases and J gave up 7 bases, with 7 bases separating them.

The chain couples TRBV5-6 to TRBJ1-5; D possibly corresponds to TRBD1 (5 bases). V gave up 4 bases and J gave up 1 base, with 15 bases separating them. The CDR3 is 16 residues long. Germline V gene data show CDR1 as SGHDT and CDR2 as YYEEEE. CDR3 loop: CASSPGGPGSNQPQHF. The CDR3 DNA reads as TGTGCCAGCAGCCCCGGGGGACCGGGCAGCAATCAGCCCCAGCATTTT.

The gene calls are TRBV5-4 and TRBJ2-2, with 9 bases fitting TRBD1. Germline V gene sequence: CDR1 SGHNT, CDR2 YYREEE (reference sequence). This CDR3 contains 15 residues. V dropped 0 bases and J dropped 6; count of bases not matched to a gene: 3. The CDR3 region is CASSLGGTGPGELFF. For the CDR3, the DNA is TGTGCCAGCAGCTTGGGGGGGACAGGGCCCGGGGAGCTGTTTTTT.

This chain's CDR3 is CASSSGQGFVTSTEAFF. The CDR3 coding sequence is TGTGCCAGTAGTTCAGGACAGGGGTTCGTAACAAGCACTGAAGCTTTCTTT. This chain uses TRBV19 with TRBJ1-1; TRBD1 aligns across 9 bases. The CDR3 is made up of 17 amino acids. Germline CDR1 reads LNHDA; CDR2 reads SQIVND (reference sequence). The junction had 14 bases not matched to a gene; V was cut back by 5 bases and J by 4 bases. Full variable domain (outside the CDR3, taken from reference TRBV19 and TRBJ1-1): DGGITQSPKYLFRKEGQNVTLSCEQNLNHDAMYWYRQDPGQGLRLIYYSQIVNDFQKGDIAEGYSVSREKKESFPLTVTSAQKNPTAFYLCASSSGQGFVTSTEAFFGQGTRLTVV.

The chain joins TRBV19 to TRBJ1-2; 7 bases agree with TRBD1. The CDR3 runs to 16 residues. Looked up from germline, CDR1 is LNHDA and CDR2 is SQIVND (reference sequence). J was trimmed by 4 bases and V by 3 bases; bases with no gene match: 11. CDR3 in amino acids: CASSIPRTGGGYGYTF. Written as DNA, the CDR3 is TGTGCCAGTAGTATCCCTCGGACAGGAGGAGGCTATGGCTACACCTTC.

This clone turned up a few times. One junction end does not reproduce the germline sequence, and a read error may be involved. The V gene is TRBV6-1, the J gene TRBJ2-2; TRBD2 aligns across 11 bases. CDR1 and CDR2 (germline): MNHNS, SASEGT. The CDR3 has 16 amino acids. CDR3 residues: CASTEVAGGVTGELFF. The CDR3 DNA is TGTGCCAGCACTGAAGTAGCGGGGGGGGTCACCGGGGAGCTGTTTTTT.

This rearrangement joins TRBV2 to TRBJ1-1; D call uncertain. The CDR3 has 13 amino acids. The V gene's germline CDR1 is SNHLY and CDR2 FYNNEI. Trimming removed 4 bases from V and 5 bases from J, with 11 bases in between. CDR3 region: CASSAETSTEAFF. As DNA, the CDR3 is TGTGCCAGCAGTGCTGAGACCTCAACTGAAGCTTTCTTT.

The V call is TRBV9, the J call TRBJ2-7; 11 nucleotides agree with TRBD2. This CDR3 has 20 amino acids. CDR1 and CDR2 from the germline V gene are SGDLS and YYNGEE. Trimming at V came to 4 bases and at J to 1 base, leaving 19 bases not matched to a gene. The CDR3: CASSPQGPSGGQGNSYEQYF. In DNA, the CDR3 is TGTGCCAGCAGCCCCCAGGGCCCTAGCGGGGGGCAAGGGAATTCCTACGAGCAGTACTTC.

V usage is TRBV27 and J usage is TRBJ2-1, with 12 bases fitting TRBD2. Germline V gene sequence: CDR1 MNHEY, CDR2 SMNVEV (reference sequence). V shed 2 bases, J shed 8 bases, and the junction held 4 bases outside the gene matches. The CDR3 has 15 residues. CDR3 sequence: CASSLGLAGGDEQFF. The CDR3 DNA reads as TGTGCCAGCAGTTTAGGTCTAGCGGGAGGGGATGAGCAGTTCTTC.

This chain joins TRBV5-4 and TRBJ2-7; 9 nucleotides agree with TRBD1. Trimming removed 3 bases from V and 6 bases from J; junction bases left unmatched: 7. Germline V gene sequence: CDR1 SGHNT, CDR2 YYREEE (reference sequence). This CDR3 has 14 amino acids. The DNA for the CDR3 is TGTGCCAGCAGCTATTCGGGACAGGGATCCGAGCAGTACTTC. Its translation: CASSYSGQGSEQYF.

The chain carries TRBV7-6 and TRBJ1-1; 12 bases are shared with TRBD1. Losses at the gene ends were 5 bases for V and 3 bases for J; bases not matched to a gene: 7. The CDR3 spans 16 residues. Germline assignment: CDR1 SGHVS and CDR2 FNYEAQ. CDR3 amino acids: CASSLGQGAEYTEAFF. The DNA for the CDR3 is TGTGCCAGCAGCCTGGGACAGGGGGCGGAGTACACTGAAGCTTTCTTT.

The chain uses TRBV7-2 and TRBJ1-1; D unresolved. V was pared by 1 base and J by 0 bases, with 15 bases between. The CDR3 length is 17 residues. CDR1 and CDR2 (germline): SGHTA, FQGNSA. The CDR3 DNA sequence: TGTGCCAGCAGCTTAGTAGGGCAGAAATGGTTGAACACTGAAGCTTTCTTT. It codes for CASSLVGQKWLNTEAFF.

Relative to its sample, this clone is medium-sized. The genes are TRBV4-1 and TRBJ1-1; 10 bases align to TRBD1. Germline V gene sequence: CDR1 MGHRA, CDR2 YSYEKL. Unmatched junction bases numbered 3, after V lost 1 base and J lost 7 bases. The CDR3 sequence is 14 residues long. Here the CDR3 reads CASSQGQGAFEAFF. DNA of the CDR3: TGCGCCAGCAGCCAAGGACAGGGGGCTTTTGAAGCTTTCTTT.

This chain connects TRBV6-5 to TRBJ1-5; perhaps TRBD1 as D (5 bases). The CDR3 consists of 13 residues. CDR1 is MNHEY, CDR2 SVGAGI, per germline. Trimming took off 6 bases at V and 5 bases at J, with 11 bases between the two ends. CDR3 protein: CASRSQGDQPQHF. CDR3 DNA sequence: TGTGCCAGCAGGTCTCAGGGCGATCAGCCCCAGCATTTT.

V usage is TRBV10-1 and J usage is TRBJ2-1; 15 bases are a match to TRBD2. CDR3 length: 16 residues. Germline V gene data show CDR1 as WNHNN and CDR2 as SYGVQD (reference sequence). Trimming removed 2 bases from V and 4 bases from J; junction bases left unmatched: 0. The CDR3 coding sequence is TGCGCCAGCAGTGAGGGACTAGCGGGGGGGTACAATGAGCAGTTCTTC. Translating gives CASSEGLAGGYNEQFF.

The chain combines TRBV6-5 with TRBJ1-6; TRBD1 agrees at 7 bases. V lost 2 bases to trimming and J lost 7 bases; unmatched junction nucleotides: 2. From germline, CDR1 is MNHEY and CDR2 SVGAGI. This CDR3 region has 14 residues. CDR3 protein: CASSYGRGNSPLHF. For the CDR3, the DNA is TGTGCCAGCAGTTACGGCAGGGGGAATTCACCCCTCCACTTT.

The chain is built from TRBV9 and TRBJ1-1, with D tentatively TRBD1 (6 bases). The CDR3 loop spans 14 amino acids. Trimming left V 5 bases short and J 5 bases short, with 16 bases between. Germline lookup yields CDR1 SGDLS and CDR2 YYNGEE. The CDR3 sequence is CASSPGGRATEAFF. The CDR3 nucleotides read TGTGCCAGCAGTCCTGGGGGCAGGGCTACTGAAGCTTTCTTT.